The rows below give T cell receptor beta chains drawn from one sample of a study of monozygotic twins with inflammatory bowel disease. After re-calling the 5' RACE reads, TCRdb lists one entry per CDR3 protein, DNA absent. The table lists a few hundred thousand distinct CDR3 sequences. Sequencing was carried out using blood. The source is a human donor with ulcerative colitis or Crohn's disease, or a healthy co-twin of an affected twin (not recorded which). The CDR3 runs from the conserved cysteine through the conserved F or W.

V gene: TRBV5-4
J gene: TRBJ2-5
CDR3 protein: CASSLLEGGETQYF

V gene: TRBV10-3
J gene: TRBJ1-6
CDR3 protein: CAIRKDTYNSPLHF

V gene: TRBV5-1
J gene: TRBJ2-5
CDR3 protein: CASSSGTRSGETQYF

V gene: TRBV12-3/TRBV12-4
J gene: TRBJ2-2
CDR3 protein: CASGTSSAGELFF

V gene: TRBV5-1
J gene: TRBJ2-3
CDR3 protein: CASSLLADISTDTQYF

V gene: TRBV24-1
J gene: TRBJ2-1
CDR3 protein: CATSVPEGEQFF

V gene: TRBV29-1
J gene: TRBJ1-2
CDR3 protein: CSVGAETGDTF

V gene: TRBV20-1
J gene: TRBJ2-2
CDR3 protein: CSATPDTGELFF

V gene: TRBV5-1
J gene: TRBJ2-3
CDR3 protein: CASSLLAQRTDTQYF

V gene: TRBV7-6
J gene: TRBJ1-1
CDR3 protein: CASSLGAGTGVTEAFF

V gene: TRBV9
J gene: TRBJ2-1
CDR3 protein: CASSAFRDPTRDEQFF